This T cell receptor beta chain was sequenced for a study of T cells after yellow fever vaccination. Findings of the study overall: The secondary response was weaker but peaked faster, day 5 versus 15.

Looked up from germline, CDR1 is KGHSH and CDR2 is LQKENI. The CDR3 has 16 residues. Trimming cost V 2 bases and J 5 bases, with 18 bases left between them. TCRdb recomputed calls from the 5' RACE reads with MiXCR, one row per CDR3 protein. The data contain around 320,000 distinct CDR3 sequences, less than 9.5% of them singletons. This clonotype was picked up many times. Its antigen is unidentified. This chain joins TRBV18 and TRBJ2-5; D gene uncertain. The input for sequencing was CD4+ T cells sorted from PBMCs, taken 5 days after the yellow fever booster vaccination. This TCR was sampled from a man between 18 and 29 years old who received the YFV17D yellow fever vaccine. The CDR3 DNA reads TGTGCCAGCTCACCATTTCCCCGCCAGGACCGCGAGACCCAGTACTTC. Translated: CASSPFPRQDRETQYF.